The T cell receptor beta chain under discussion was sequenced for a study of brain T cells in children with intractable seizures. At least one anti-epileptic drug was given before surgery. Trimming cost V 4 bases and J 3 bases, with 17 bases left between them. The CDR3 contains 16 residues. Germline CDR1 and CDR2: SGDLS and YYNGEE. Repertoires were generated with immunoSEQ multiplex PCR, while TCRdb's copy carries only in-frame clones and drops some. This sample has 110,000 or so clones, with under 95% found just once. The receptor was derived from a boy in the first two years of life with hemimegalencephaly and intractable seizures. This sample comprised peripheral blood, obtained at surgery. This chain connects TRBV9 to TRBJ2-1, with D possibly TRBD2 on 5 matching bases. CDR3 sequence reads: CASSPVAGGIYNEQFF. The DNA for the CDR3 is TGTGCCAGCAGCCCCGTGGCGGGTGGGATCTACAATGAGCAGTTCTTC.